Listed below are T cell receptor beta chains from one sample, sequenced in a study of T cell changes during pregnancy in multiple sclerosis. Here immunoSEQ multiplex PCR was the method, and the copy in TCRdb shows in-frame clones only, minus some. Here the sample spans approximately 37,000 clones, about 88% being singletons. The sample consisted of CD8+ T cells from peripheral blood mononuclear cells, taken in the first trimester of pregnancy. The receptors come from a female donor with multiple sclerosis, enrolled in a pregnancy study. Both conserved end residues are part of each CDR3. D genes are given only for firm matches. The size field is filled for only some rows; it gives once, few, many or a size class.

V gene: TRBV7-9
J gene: TRBJ1-3
D gene: TRBD1
clone size: -
CDR3 DNA: TGTGCCAGCAGCTCAACAGGGGGCGCATCTAACACCATATATTTT
CDR3 protein: CASSSTGGASNTIYF

V gene: TRBV9
J gene: TRBJ2-5
D gene: TRBD2
clone size: -
CDR3 DNA: TGTGCCAGCAGCGTCGGCGCGGGGGGGCTAGAGACCCAGTACTTC
CDR3 protein: CASSVGAGGLETQYF

V gene: TRBV9
J gene: TRBJ1-1
D gene: TRBD1
clone size: -
CDR3 DNA: TGTGCCAGCAGCTTAACCCCCCAGGGACAGGGTGAGAACACTGAAGCTTTCTTT
CDR3 protein: CASSLTPQGQGENTEAFF

V gene: TRBV7-3
J gene: TRBJ2-1
D gene: TRBD2
clone size: -
CDR3 DNA: TGTGCCAGCAGCGGCGGGGGGGCCGCCTACAATGAGCAGTTCTTC
CDR3 protein: CASSGGGAAYNEQFF

V gene: TRBV4-1
J gene: TRBJ1-4
D gene: -
clone size: -
CDR3 DNA: TGCGCCAGCAGCTGGGAAGGGGGTGCAACTAATGAAAAACTGTTTTTT
CDR3 protein: CASSWEGGATNEKLFF

V gene: TRBV11-2
J gene: TRBJ1-1
D gene: -
clone size: -
CDR3 DNA: TGTGCCAGCAGCCCTTCGAACACTGAAGCTTTCTTT
CDR3 protein: CASSPSNTEAFF

V gene: TRBV7-3
J gene: TRBJ2-1
D gene: TRBD1
clone size: -
CDR3 DNA: TGTGCCAGCAGCTTTTACCAGGGGGCAAATGAGCAGTTCTTC
CDR3 protein: CASSFYQGANEQFF

V gene: TRBV7-6
J gene: TRBJ2-5
D gene: TRBD2
clone size: -
CDR3 DNA: TGTGCCAGCAGCTTAAGGGGTGTGATGGCGGGGGGGCAAGAGACCCAGTACTTC
CDR3 protein: CASSLRGVMAGGQETQYF

V gene: TRBV5-8
J gene: TRBJ1-5
D gene: -
clone size: -
CDR3 DNA: TGTGCCAGCAGCCTACGTTGGGGCGACAATCAGCCCCAGCATTTT
CDR3 protein: CASSLRWGDNQPQHF

V gene: TRBV9
J gene: TRBJ2-7
D gene: TRBD1
clone size: -
CDR3 DNA: TGTGCCAGCAGCCCGACAGGGGGCATCTACGAGCAGTACTTC
CDR3 protein: CASSPTGGIYEQYF

V gene: TRBV9
J gene: TRBJ2-1
D gene: -
clone size: medium-sized
CDR3 DNA: TGTGCCAGCAGCGTAGACTATGCGGGGTACAATGAGCAGTTCTTC
CDR3 protein: CASSVDYAGYNEQFF

V gene: TRBV4-2
J gene: TRBJ1-3
D gene: -
clone size: -
CDR3 DNA: TGTGCCAGCAGCTTGGCTCATAACTCTGGAAACACCATATATTTT
CDR3 protein: CASSLAHNSGNTIYF

V gene: TRBV14
J gene: TRBJ2-3
D gene: -
clone size: once
CDR3 DNA: TGTGCCAGCAGCCGTACAGCCAGCCCCACAGATACGCAGTATTTT
CDR3 protein: CASSRTASPTDTQYF

V gene: TRBV4-1
J gene: TRBJ2-1
D gene: TRBD2
clone size: -
CDR3 DNA: TGCGCCAGCAGCCAAGGACTCGCGGGGGGAGCTCTTGAGCAGTTCTTC
CDR3 protein: CASSQGLAGGALEQFF

V gene: TRBV4-3
J gene: TRBJ2-3
D gene: -
clone size: -
CDR3 DNA: TGCGCCAGCAGCCAAGTGTCGGCGCGGGGGCCATTCATCGATACGCAGTATTTT
CDR3 protein: CASSQVSARGPFIDTQYF

V gene: TRBV18
J gene: TRBJ2-7
D gene: -
clone size: -
CDR3 DNA: TGTGCCAGCTCACGGGTTGCGGCTTACGAGCAGTACTTC
CDR3 protein: CASSRVAAYEQYF